These T cell receptor beta chains were read from a single sample in a study of cytotoxic CD8 clonotypes in ibrutinib-treated CLL. Repertoires were generated with immunoSEQ multiplex PCR, while TCRdb's copy carries only in-frame clones and drops some. There are some 10,000 clones in the sample; 75% to 85% occur only once, and roughly 15% lies in the top ten. The sample in question was PBMCs, obtained at disease progression, from a patient treated with ibrutinib. The source of these receptors is a human donor with chronic lymphocytic leukemia. Each CDR3 is given with its conserved first and last residue. Each record gives: D gene, V gene, clone size, J gene, CDR3 protein, CDR3 DNA. A D gene is named only where the DNA matches it firmly. A row's size may be missing; if present it is once, few, many or a size class.

D gene: NA; V gene: TRBV5-6; clone size: NA; J gene: TRBJ2-7; CDR3 protein: CATKRGTLPYEQYF; CDR3 DNA: TGTGCCACCAAACGGGGGACCCTACCCTACGAGCAGTACTTC
D gene: NA; V gene: TRBV30; clone size: NA; J gene: TRBJ1-5; CDR3 protein: CAWGREIHQPQHF; CDR3 DNA: TGTGCCTGGGGCCGGGAGATACATCAGCCCCAGCATTTT
D gene: TRBD2; V gene: TRBV29-1; clone size: NA; J gene: TRBJ2-4; CDR3 protein: CSVAGGLTKNIQYF; CDR3 DNA: TGCAGCGTTGCGGGGGGGCTTACCAAAAACATTCAGTACTTC
D gene: NA; V gene: TRBV27; clone size: NA; J gene: TRBJ2-3; CDR3 protein: CASSLSMAVGVGDTQYF; CDR3 DNA: TGTGCCAGCAGTTTATCGATGGCAGTTGGAGTAGGAGATACGCAGTATTTT
D gene: NA; V gene: TRBV28; clone size: NA; J gene: TRBJ1-2; CDR3 protein: CASTHGNYGYTF; CDR3 DNA: TGTGCCAGCACCCACGGTAACTATGGCTACACCTTC
D gene: NA; V gene: TRBV19; clone size: NA; J gene: TRBJ2-3; CDR3 protein: CASSTIATGPDTQYF; CDR3 DNA: TGTGCCAGTAGTACTATAGCGACTGGACCGGATACGCAGTATTTT
D gene: NA; V gene: TRBV7-3; clone size: NA; J gene: TRBJ2-1; CDR3 protein: CASSPTAVSYNEQFF; CDR3 DNA: TGTGCCAGCAGCCCGACCGCGGTTTCCTACAATGAGCAGTTCTTC
D gene: TRBD1; V gene: TRBV29-1; clone size: NA; J gene: TRBJ2-2; CDR3 protein: CSVGRTGNTGELFF; CDR3 DNA: TGCAGCGTTGGGCGGACAGGGAACACCGGGGAGCTGTTTTTT
D gene: TRBD1; V gene: TRBV27; clone size: NA; J gene: TRBJ2-1; CDR3 protein: CASSLSPGTAYNEQFF; CDR3 DNA: TGTGCCAGCAGTTTATCCCCCGGGACAGCGTACAATGAGCAGTTCTTC
D gene: TRBD1; V gene: TRBV5-1; clone size: once; J gene: TRBJ1-2; CDR3 protein: CASSFQQGVRGYTF; CDR3 DNA: TGCGCCAGCAGCTTCCAACAGGGGGTGCGAGGCTACACCTTC
D gene: TRBD1; V gene: TRBV7-6; clone size: NA; J gene: TRBJ1-4; CDR3 protein: CASSPSGQGTGKLFF; CDR3 DNA: TGTGCCAGCAGCCCCTCCGGACAGGGCACAGGAAAACTGTTTTTT
D gene: TRBD2; V gene: TRBV19; clone size: NA; J gene: TRBJ2-7; CDR3 protein: CASSNAPLAGGVRFSYEQYF; CDR3 DNA: TGTGCCAGTAGTAACGCCCCGTTAGCGGGGGGGGTGAGATTCTCCTACGAGCAGTACTTC
D gene: NA; V gene: TRBV19; clone size: NA; J gene: TRBJ2-2; CDR3 protein: CASFRAGNTGELFF; CDR3 DNA: TGTGCCAGTTTTCGGGCAGGTAACACCGGGGAGCTGTTTTTT
D gene: NA; V gene: TRBV5-1; clone size: NA; J gene: TRBJ1-1; CDR3 protein: CASSLASTGFVTEAFF; CDR3 DNA: TGCGCCAGCAGCTTGGCGTCCACAGGGTTCGTCACTGAAGCTTTCTTT
D gene: NA; V gene: TRBV5-1; clone size: once; J gene: TRBJ1-3; CDR3 protein: CASSLGYGNTIYF; CDR3 DNA: TGCGCCAGCAGCTTGGGGTATGGAAACACCATATATTTT
D gene: NA; V gene: TRBV7-9; clone size: NA; J gene: TRBJ1-6; CDR3 protein: CASSFYGDNSPLHF; CDR3 DNA: TGTGCCAGCAGCTTTTATGGTGATAATTCACCCCTCCACTTT
D gene: TRBD1; V gene: TRBV15; clone size: NA; J gene: TRBJ1-2; CDR3 protein: CATSSRTGLNYGYTF; CDR3 DNA: TGTGCCACCAGTTCCCGGACAGGGCTTAACTATGGCTACACCTTC
D gene: TRBD1; V gene: TRBV4-1; clone size: once; J gene: TRBJ2-7; CDR3 protein: CASSIGTGTLEQYF; CDR3 DNA: TGCGCCAGCAGTATCGGGACAGGGACCCTCGAGCAGTACTTC
D gene: TRBD1; V gene: TRBV5-1; clone size: NA; J gene: TRBJ1-4; CDR3 protein: CASSRDRGEKLFF; CDR3 DNA: TGCGCCAGCAGTAGGGACAGGGGGGAAAAACTGTTTTTT
D gene: NA; V gene: TRBV2; clone size: NA; J gene: TRBJ1-2; CDR3 protein: CASSERGANYGYTF; CDR3 DNA: TGTGCCAGCAGTGAAAGAGGAGCTAACTATGGCTACACCTTC
D gene: NA; V gene: TRBV6-6; clone size: NA; J gene: TRBJ1-3; CDR3 protein: CASSRDGGSGNTIYF; CDR3 DNA: TGTGCCAGCAGTCGGGACGGAGGCTCTGGAAACACCATATATTTT
D gene: NA; V gene: TRBV11-3; clone size: once; J gene: TRBJ2-5; CDR3 protein: CASSFSEGETQYF; CDR3 DNA: TGTGCCAGCAGCTTTTCGGAAGGAGAGACCCAGTACTTC
D gene: TRBD2; V gene: TRBV18; clone size: NA; J gene: TRBJ2-3; CDR3 protein: CASSLKRGAYTDTQYF; CDR3 DNA: TGTGCCAGCTCACTTAAGCGGGGGGCCTACACAGATACGCAGTATTTT
D gene: NA; V gene: TRBV28; clone size: NA; J gene: TRBJ1-5; CDR3 protein: CASSLWGGNQPQHF; CDR3 DNA: TGTGCCAGCAGTTTATGGGGAGGTAATCAGCCCCAGCATTTT
D gene: NA; V gene: TRBV11-2; clone size: NA; J gene: TRBJ2-1; CDR3 protein: CASTNDLARVRDEQFF; CDR3 DNA: TGTGCCAGCACCAACGACTTGGCCAGGGTTCGGGATGAGCAGTTCTTC